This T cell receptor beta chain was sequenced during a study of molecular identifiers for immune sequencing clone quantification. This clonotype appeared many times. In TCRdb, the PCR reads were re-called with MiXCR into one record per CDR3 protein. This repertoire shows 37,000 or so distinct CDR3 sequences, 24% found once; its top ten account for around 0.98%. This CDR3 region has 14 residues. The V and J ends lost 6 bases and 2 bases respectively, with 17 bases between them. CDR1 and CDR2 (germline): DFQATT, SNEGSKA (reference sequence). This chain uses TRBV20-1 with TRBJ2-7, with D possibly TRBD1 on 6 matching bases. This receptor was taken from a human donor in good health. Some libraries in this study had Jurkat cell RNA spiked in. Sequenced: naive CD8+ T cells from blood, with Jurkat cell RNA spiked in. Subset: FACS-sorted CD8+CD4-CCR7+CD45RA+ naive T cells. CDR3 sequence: CSAEPQGIPYEQYF. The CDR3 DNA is TGCAGTGCCGAACCCCAGGGGATCCCCTACGAGCAGTACTTC.